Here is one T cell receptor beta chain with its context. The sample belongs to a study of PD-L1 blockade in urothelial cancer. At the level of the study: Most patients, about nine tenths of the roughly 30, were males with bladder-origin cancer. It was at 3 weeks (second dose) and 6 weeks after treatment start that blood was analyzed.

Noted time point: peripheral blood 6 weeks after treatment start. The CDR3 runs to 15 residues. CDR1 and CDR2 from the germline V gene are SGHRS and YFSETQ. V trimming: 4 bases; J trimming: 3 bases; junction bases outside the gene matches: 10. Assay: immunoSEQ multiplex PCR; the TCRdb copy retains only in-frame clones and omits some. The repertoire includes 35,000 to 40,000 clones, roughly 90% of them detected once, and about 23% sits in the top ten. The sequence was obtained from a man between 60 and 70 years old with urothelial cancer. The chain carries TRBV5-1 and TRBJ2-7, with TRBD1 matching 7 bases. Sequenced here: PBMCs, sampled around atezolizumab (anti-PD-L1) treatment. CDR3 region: CASSTRQGPIYEQYF. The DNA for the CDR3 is TGCGCCAGCAGCACCCGACAGGGTCCCATCTACGAGCAGTACTTC.